This T cell receptor beta chain was found in a study of regulatory T cells in long-lasting Graves disease. Study-level findings and limits: Persistent Graves' patients showed reduced TCR diversity versus newly diagnosed patients.

This clonotype was seen repeatedly, ten times or more. Its antigen is still unknown. CDR3-region Arm-PCR and iRepertoire HTBI primers produced the TCR beta libraries. TCRdb redid the calling of the multiplex PCR reads with MiXCR, one entry per CDR3 protein. The table has hundreds of thousands of distinct CDR3 sequences, 15% to 20% seen once. Time point indicated: newly diagnosed GD, antithyroid drugs for less than 3 months. PBMCs were the source of the RNA used for TCR sequencing. The same data also went into a second study, on T cells in Graves' hyperthyroidism and ophthalmopathy. That publication notes: Most thyroid clonotypes expanded above 0.001 appeared in blood too. The model's output predicted ophthalmopathy at a median of 6.5 months prior to onset.

Material: peripheral blood mononuclear cells (PBMCs), obtained at new diagnosis, from a patient treated with antithyroid drugs. The TCR was taken from a woman aged 35-65 years with Graves disease.

The CDR3, as DNA: TGTGCCAGCAGTTACTCTGACGAGTACAATGAGCAGTTCTTC. This gives the protein CASSYSDEYNEQFF. This sequence joins TRBV6-2 or TRBV6-3 and TRBJ2-1; D is unresolved. This CDR3 region has 14 residues. The germline gives CDR1 MNHEY, CDR2 SVGEGT. Trimming cost V 0 bases and J 4 bases, with 7 bases left between them.